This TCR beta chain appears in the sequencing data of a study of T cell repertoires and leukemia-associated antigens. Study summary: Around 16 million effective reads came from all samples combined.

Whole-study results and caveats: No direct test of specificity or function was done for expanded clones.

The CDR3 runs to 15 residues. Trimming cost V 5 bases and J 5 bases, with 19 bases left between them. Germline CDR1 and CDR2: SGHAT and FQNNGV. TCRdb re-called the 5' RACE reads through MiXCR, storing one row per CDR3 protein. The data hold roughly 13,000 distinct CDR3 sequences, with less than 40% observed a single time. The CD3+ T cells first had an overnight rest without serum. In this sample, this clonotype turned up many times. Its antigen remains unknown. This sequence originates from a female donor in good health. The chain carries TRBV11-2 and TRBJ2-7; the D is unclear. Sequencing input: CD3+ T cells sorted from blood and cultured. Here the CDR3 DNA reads TGTGCCAGCAGCGTAGCCCTGGCTAGTCTCCACGAGCAGTACTTC. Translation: CASSVALASLHEQYF.